This T cell receptor beta chain was found in a study of T cell repertoires in cytomegalovirus infection. One entry per CDR3 protein, called by TCRdb with MiXCR from the reads. The sample lists some 800,000 distinct CDR3 sequences, around a third occurring once. Note on this clonotype: Its target is not known.

V was clipped by 10 bases and J by 6 bases, with 18 bases between them. CDR1 MNHEY and CDR2 SMNVEV come from the germline V gene (reference sequence). This CDR3 region has 13 residues. The rearrangement links TRBV27 to TRBJ1-2; possible D gene TRBD1, 5 bases. The source was cultured CD8+ T cells from PBMCs, collected from culture after CMV antigen stimulation. The source is a human donor in good health (CMV status not recorded). Some clones in this sample may be carry-over from other donors' samples. The CDR3 reads CATLGRGADGYTF. CDR3 DNA: TGTGCCACCCTGGGAAGGGGCGCCGATGGCTACACCTTC.